This T cell receptor (beta chain) stems from a study of cytomegalovirus exposure and HLA in healthy donors. Broader study findings: Association of fewer than 20,000 TCR beta sequences with HLA alleles was found at 0.05 false discovery rate in a later analysis. Confirmation was obtained in vitro that a few CMV-associated chains are specific for CMV antigens. Several of the most significant clusters were apparently associated with common viral pathogens in a later analysis.

With respect to this clone: What it binds is not known.

This CDR3 has 17 amino acids. Researchers ran the PCR with 60 Vbeta and 13 Jbeta primers. Repertoires were generated with immunoSEQ multiplex PCR, while TCRdb's copy carries only in-frame clones and drops some. The top ten clones hold around a sixth of a sample with approximately 59,000 clones, approximately 64% of them seen once. This TCR was recovered from a man between 35 and 55 years old in good health and CMV-seropositive. Sequences were obtained from PBMCs. The rearrangement links TRBV12-2 to TRBJ2-3; the table gives TRBD2 as D, unverified against the DNA. TRBV12-2 is labeled a pseudogene. The CDR3 loop is CASRLSPGLAGEDTQYF. Written as DNA, the CDR3 is TGTGCAAGTCGCTTGTCACCGGGACTAGCGGGAGAAGATACGCAGTATTTT.